A selection of T cell receptor beta chains follows, all from one sample in a study of OX40 agonist ivuxolimab in advanced cancers. The table came from immunoSEQ multiplex PCR; TCRdb's copy has only in-frame clones and leaves some out. The sample has some 59,000 clones, roughly 90% seen once. The source was CD4+ or CD8+ T cells sorted from blood, collected in a trial of the OX40 agonist ivuxolimab. The receptor source for this set is an adult with an advanced solid tumor such as melanoma, head and neck, liver or kidney cancer. Both conserved end residues are part of each CDR3. D genes are given only for firm matches. Clone size, where shown, is once, few, many, or a class for clones that have expanded.

v_call	clone_size	j_call	d_call	cdr3_aa	cdr3_nt
TRBV11-2	once	TRBJ2-1	NA	CASSLAIGEFFGQFF	TGTGCCAGCAGCTTAGCAATCGGGGAGTTTTTTGGGCAGTTCTTC
TRBV21-1	NA	TRBJ2-2	NA	CASSKGHTGELFF	TGTGCCAGCAGCAAGGGACACACCGGGGAGCTGTTTTTT
TRBV25-1	NA	TRBJ2-2	NA	CAGTSGRELFF	TGTGCCGGCACCTCCGGGCGCGAGCTGTTTTTT
TRBV5-4	NA	TRBJ2-5	NA	CASSPGHQQETQYF	TGTGCCAGCAGCCCGGGCCATCAGCAGGAGACCCAGTACTTC
TRBV7-2	NA	TRBJ2-3	NA	CASSLSSGTATDTQYF	TGTGCCAGCAGCTTATCCTCTGGGACCGCCACAGATACGCAGTATTTT
TRBV19	NA	TRBJ1-5	NA	CASSLTSNQPQHF	TGTGCCAGTAGCCTGACTAGCAATCAGCCCCAGCATTTT
TRBV4-1	NA	TRBJ1-1	TRBD1	CASSQRQGAGTEAFF	TGCGCCAGCAGTCAAAGACAGGGAGCAGGCACTGAAGCTTTCTTT
TRBV29-1	NA	TRBJ2-7	TRBD1	CSVRTGKWEQYF	TGCAGCGTCAGGACAGGTAAATGGGAGCAGTACTTC
TRBV5-1	NA	TRBJ2-5	NA	CASSWRPEQETQYF	TGCGCCAGCAGCTGGAGGCCCGAACAAGAGACCCAGTACTTC
TRBV4-2	NA	TRBJ2-1	NA	CASSQDLDRAGQDNNEQFF	TGTGCCAGCAGCCAAGATCTTGATAGGGCGGGCCAAGACAACAATGAGCAGTTCTTC
TRBV6-1	NA	TRBJ1-2	TRBD1	CASSGQGSPNYGYTF	TGTGCCAGCAGTGGACAGGGGAGCCCTAACTATGGCTACACCTTC
TRBV5-1	once	TRBJ1-5	NA	CASSLAPGSNQPQHF	TGCGCCAGCAGCTTGGCCCCGGGTAGCAATCAGCCCCAGCATTTT
TRBV11-2	NA	TRBJ2-7	TRBD2	CASSSTSGLTYEQYF	TGTGCCAGCAGCTCAACTAGCGGGCTAACCTACGAGCAGTACTTC
TRBV18	NA	TRBJ2-7	NA	CASSPLDLGEQYF	TGTGCCAGCTCACCACTAGACTTGGGGGAGCAGTACTTC
TRBV6-1	NA	TRBJ1-1	NA	CASSEPWSEAFF	TGTGCCAGCAGTGAACCCTGGTCTGAAGCTTTCTTT
TRBV6-6	NA	TRBJ1-5	NA	CASSYYSDQPQHF	TGTGCCAGCAGTTACTATTCCGATCAGCCCCAGCATTTT
TRBV6-1	NA	TRBJ1-1	NA	CASIGTGNTEAFF	TGTGCCAGCATAGGGACGGGGAACACTGAAGCTTTCTTT
TRBV7-9	NA	TRBJ2-1	TRBD2	CASSSGTSGAGVYNEQFF	TGTGCCAGCAGCTCCGGGACTAGCGGGGCTGGGGTGTACAATGAGCAGTTCTTC
TRBV6-6	NA	TRBJ2-1	TRBD2	CASSAFSGNYEQFF	TGTGCCAGCAGTGCCTTTAGCGGGAACTATGAGCAGTTCTTC
TRBV19	NA	TRBJ2-6	TRBD1	CASSKGQGSGANVLTF	TGTGCCAGTAGTAAGGGACAGGGTTCAGGGGCCAACGTCCTGACTTTC
TRBV6-6	NA	TRBJ2-7	NA	CASSRFSADEQYF	TGTGCCAGCAGCCGGTTTAGCGCGGACGAGCAGTACTTC
TRBV9	NA	TRBJ1-5	TRBD1	CASSADRGRQPQHF	TGTGCCAGCAGCGCGGACAGGGGGCGTCAGCCCCAGCATTTT
TRBV19	NA	TRBJ1-5	NA	CASSTVAGGGNQPQHF	TGTGCCAGTAGTACCGTTGCGGGTGGTGGCAATCAGCCCCAGCATTTT
TRBV4-1	few	TRBJ2-7	TRBD2	CASSQARVLAATPGYEQYF	TGCGCCAGCAGCCAAGCCAGGGTACTAGCGGCCACCCCGGGCTACGAGCAGTACTTC
TRBV5-1	NA	TRBJ2-5	TRBD1	CASNLWAGGVETQYF	TGCGCCAGCAACCTCTGGGCAGGGGGCGTGGAGACCCAGTACTTC
TRBV18	NA	TRBJ2-7	NA	CASSPGPPYEQYF	TGTGCCAGCTCACCGGGACCTCCCTACGAGCAGTACTTC
TRBV4-1	NA	TRBJ2-1	NA	CASSHPLGPLGGDEQFF	TGCGCCAGCAGCCACCCCCTCGGGCCCTTAGGAGGCGATGAGCAGTTCTTC
TRBV6-5	NA	TRBJ1-5	TRBD1	CASSHRTGLKPQHF	TGTGCCAGCAGTCACAGGACAGGGTTGAAGCCCCAGCATTTT
TRBV19	NA	TRBJ2-2	TRBD2	CASSIGTSLTGELFF	TGTGCCAGTAGTATAGGGACTAGTCTGACCGGGGAGCTGTTTTTT
TRBV11-3	once	TRBJ2-7	TRBD1	CASSLGQGREQYF	TGTGCCAGCAGCTTAGGACAGGGTCGCGAGCAGTACTTC
TRBV2	NA	TRBJ2-5	NA	CASSGFGLLETQYF	TGTGCCAGCAGTGGCTTTGGGCTTTTGGAGACCCAGTACTTC
TRBV28	few	TRBJ1-3	NA	CASSGQILSGNTIYF	TGTGCCAGCAGTGGACAGATCCTATCTGGAAACACCATATATTTT
TRBV28	NA	TRBJ1-6	TRBD1	CASSPRRGGDSPLHF	TGTGCCAGCAGTCCTCGGCGAGGGGGCGATTCACCCCTCCACTTT
TRBV15	NA	TRBJ2-2	NA	CATSRGGLYTGELFF	TGTGCCACCAGCAGAGGCGGTTTATACACCGGGGAGCTGTTTTTT
TRBV5-5	NA	TRBJ2-5	TRBD2	CASSLSPTSGRGRRETQYF	TGTGCCAGCAGCTTATCCCCTACTAGCGGGCGTGGGCGCAGAGAGACCCAGTACTTC
TRBV19	NA	TRBJ1-1	TRBD1	CASSYRGNTEAFF	TGTGCCAGTAGTTACAGGGGGAACACTGAAGCTTTCTTT
TRBV5-6	NA	TRBJ1-5	TRBD1	CASSLGDRTQPQHF	TGTGCCAGCAGCTTGGGGGACAGAACTCAGCCCCAGCATTTT
TRBV19	NA	TRBJ2-2	TRBD2	CASSRVAGTGELFF	TGTGCCAGTAGTAGGGTAGCGGGAACCGGGGAGCTGTTTTTT
TRBV5-5	NA	TRBJ1-4	NA	CASSLLATNEKLFF	TGTGCCAGCAGCTTGCTAGCAACTAATGAAAAACTGTTTTTT
TRBV10-3	NA	TRBJ2-1	TRBD1	CAISESRQGKTYNEQFF	TGTGCCATCAGTGAGTCGAGACAGGGGAAGACCTACAATGAGCAGTTCTTC
TRBV5-1	NA	TRBJ1-6	NA	CASSFITPDSYNSPLHF	TGCGCCAGCAGCTTTATTACTCCGGACAGCTATAATTCACCCCTCCACTTT
TRBV2	NA	TRBJ1-3	TRBD1	CASSETGVTAAGLYF	TGTGCCAGCAGTGAAACAGGGGTCACGGCGGCCGGGTTATATTTT
TRBV5-4	NA	TRBJ2-7	TRBD1	CASSFNRGYEQYF	TGTGCCAGCAGCTTTAACAGGGGGTACGAGCAGTACTTC
TRBV6-4	NA	TRBJ2-7	TRBD1	CASSKNRDRASYEQYF	TGTGCCAGCAGTAAGAACCGGGACAGGGCCTCCTACGAGCAGTACTTC